One and the same sample provided the 18 T cell receptor beta chains below, sequenced in a study of T cells in Graves' hyperthyroidism and ophthalmopathy. The investigators amplified TCR beta CDR3 regions from RNA transcripts. HTBI primers were employed in a first-round RT-PCR of the TCR CDR3. From the multiplex PCR reads, TCRdb called clonotypes with MiXCR, one entry per CDR3 protein. In the table there are fewer than 500,000 distinct CDR3 sequences, about 14% of which are singletons. The sequenced material came from blood. These receptors were collected from a woman aged 30 to 39 with Graves' ophthalmopathy.

This clonotype was seen a handful of times. This chain connects TRBV10-1 to TRBJ2-1; TRBD1 or TRBD2 may be the D gene (5 bases each). The CDR3 consists of 18 residues. Trimming shortened V by 2 bases and J by 1 base, and 18 bases separated the two germline ends. CDR1 and CDR2 (germline): WNHNN, SYGVQD (reference sequence). The CDR3 loop is CASSERGAYPISYNEQFF. In DNA, the CDR3 is TGCGCCAGCAGTGAGAGGGGAGCCTATCCCATATCCTACAATGAGCAGTTCTTC.

This clonotype appeared many times. The rearrangement joins TRBV7-9 to TRBJ1-6; possible D gene TRBD1, 6 bases. CDR1 and CDR2 from the germline V gene are SEHNR and FQNEAQ (reference sequence). CDR3 size: 15 residues. The ends were cut back, 1 base at V and 11 bases at J, with 15 bases in the middle. The DNA of the CDR3 is TGTGCCAGCAGCTTAGAGTGGGGGGGGGCGCCACCCCTCCACTTT. Translated, it gives CASSLEWGGAPPLHF.

This clonotype was seen repeatedly, ten times or more. The V and J genes are TRBV6-1 and TRBJ2-3; TRBD1 is a possible D gene (6 bases). Between the trimmed V and J ends, which lost 1 base and 1 base, there was a span of 15 bases. Germline CDR1 is MNHNS and CDR2 is SASEGT. The CDR3 runs to 17 residues. The CDR3 is CASSEDQRQEGTDTQYF. The CDR3 region has the DNA TGTGCCAGCAGTGAAGACCAACGACAGGAGGGCACAGATACGCAGTATTTT.

This clonotype was seen many times. CDR3 residues: CAWNPSGGDNEQFF. The DNA of the CDR3 is TGTGCCTGGAATCCTAGCGGGGGGGATAATGAGCAGTTCTTC. The chain recombines TRBV30 with TRBJ2-1; 12 bases line up with TRBD2. Germline CDR1 reads GTSNPN; CDR2 reads SVGIG (reference sequence). V was clipped by 4 bases and J by 7 bases; unmatched bases: 5. CDR3 length equals 14 residues.

This clonotype was counted at least ten times. V gene TRBV5-1 combines with J gene TRBJ2-3; D is ambiguous. Trimming removed 1 base at V and 6 bases at J, with 9 bases between. The CDR3 is 13 residues long. Germline loops: CDR1 SGHRS, CDR2 YFSETQ. This CDR3 reads CASSLSVADTQYF. The CDR3 coding sequence is TGCGCCAGCAGCTTGTCGGTTGCGGATACGCAGTATTTT.

This clonotype was detected many times. The chain links TRBV9 to TRBJ2-1; D not resolved. CDR3 length: 14 residues. Germline CDR1 is SGDLS and CDR2 is YYNGEE. Trimming took 0 bases from V and 6 from J, leaving 10 bases between them. CDR3 protein: CASSVGVGGNEQFF. In nucleotides, the CDR3 is TGTGCCAGCAGCGTAGGCGTGGGTGGCAATGAGCAGTTCTTC.

Worth noting for this clonotype: Since no conserved phenylalanine or tryptophan closes the CDR3, a read error is the likely cause. The chain uses TRBV20-1 and TRBJ2-4, with D possibly called TRBD1 or TRBD2 (5 bases each). CDR3 length equals 15 residues. Germline V gene sequence: CDR1 DFQATT, CDR2 SNEGSKA (reference sequence). Between the trimmed V and J ends, which lost 2 bases and 8 bases, there was a span of 19 bases. The CDR3 reads CSARPPPWGPDIQYL. CDR3 bases: TGCAGTGCTAGACCCCCCCCCTGGGGACCGGACATTCAGTACCTC.

This clonotype showed up many times. The chain joins TRBV30 to TRBJ1-1, with TRBD1 matching 9 bases. CDR1 GTSNPN and CDR2 SVGIG come from the germline V gene (reference sequence). The trim removed 4 bases at V and 1 base at J, leaving 4 bases unmatched. CDR3 size: 14 residues. The CDR3: CAWIPGQGNTEAFF. The CDR3 nucleotides read TGTGCCTGGATTCCGGGACAGGGGAACACTGAAGCTTTCTTT.

This clonotype was counted many times. V is TRBV12-5 and J is TRBJ2-2, with D perhaps matching TRBD1 or TRBD2 (5 bases each). V was shortened by 4 bases and J by 0 bases, with 18 bases between the two germline ends. Germline CDR1 LGHNT, CDR2 FRNRAP. The CDR3 is 18 residues long. CDR3 nucleotides: TGTGCTAGTGGTTCGCGACCTTTGGGACGTCCGAACACCGGGGAGCTGTTTTTT. It codes for CASGSRPLGRPNTGELFF. The whole variable domain, remainder taken from reference TRBV12-5 and TRBJ2-2, is DARVTQTPRHKVTEMGQEVTMRCQPILGHNTVFWYRQTMMQGLELLAYFRNRAPLDDSGMPKDRFSAEMPDATLATLKIQPSEPRDSAVYFCASGSRPLGRPNTGELFFGEGSRLTVL.

There are a few counts of this clonotype. One junction end disagrees with the germline gene, perhaps due to a read error. The V gene is TRBV27, the J gene TRBJ1-1; the D is unclear. This CDR3 has 13 amino acids. The germline V gene has CDR1 MNHEY and CDR2 SMNVEV (reference sequence). The CDR3 region is CASSFLLNAEAFF. The CDR3 coding sequence is TGTGCCAGCAGTTTTTTACTGAACGCTGAAGCTTTCTTT.

This clonotype was counted at least ten times. The gene calls are TRBV7-9 and TRBJ1-3, with D perhaps TRBD1 (5 bases). Germline lookup yields CDR1 SEHNR and CDR2 FQNEAQ (reference sequence). The V gene lost 3 bases and the J gene lost 4 bases, with 13 bases spanning the gap. The CDR3 is 15 residues long. This CDR3 reads CASSFPGRDGNTIYF. CDR3 DNA: TGTGCCAGCAGCTTTCCAGGGAGAGACGGAAACACCATATATTTT.

This clonotype showed up many times. This rearrangement joins TRBV3-1 to TRBJ1-1; possibly TRBD1 for D (5 bases). Looked up from germline, CDR1 is LGHDT and CDR2 is YNNKEL (reference sequence). The V and J ends lost 5 bases and 0 bases respectively, with 10 bases between them. This CDR3 is 14 amino acids long. The chain's CDR3 is CASSGAGLNTEAFF. The CDR3 bases are TGTGCCAGCAGCGGGGCTGGACTGAACACTGAAGCTTTCTTT.

This clonotype was counted only a few times. J is TRBJ1-1 and V is TRBV12-3 or TRBV12-4; 10 bases line up with TRBD1. V gave up 8 bases and J gave up 3 bases; unmatched junction bases: 3. This CDR3 region has 13 residues. CDR3 in DNA: TGTGCCAGCTTCGGGACAGGGGACACTGAAGCTTTCTTT. Translating gives CASFGTGDTEAFF.

This clonotype showed up many times. The chain links TRBV15 to TRBJ2-1, with TRBD2 matching over 9 bases. Unmatched junction bases numbered 2, after V lost 3 bases and J lost 2 bases. The CDR3 is 15 amino acids. Germline CDR1 LNHNV, CDR2 YYDKDF (reference sequence). CDR3 region: CATSRSGGPYNEQFF. The CDR3 DNA sequence: TGTGCCACCAGCAGGAGCGGGGGGCCCTACAATGAGCAGTTCTTC.

The chain employs TRBV19 and TRBJ2-1; the D call may be TRBD1 or TRBD2 (7 bases each). The CDR3 is 14 residues long. Trimming removed 1 base at V and 10 bases at J, with 14 bases between. CDR1 and CDR2 (germline): LNHDA, SQIVND (reference sequence). CDR3 in amino acids: CASSIAGGGGEQFF. The CDR3 DNA is TGTGCCAGTAGTATAGCAGGGGGGGGAGGCGAGCAGTTCTTC.

There are many counts of this clonotype. The V and J genes are TRBV11-3 and TRBJ2-7; the D gene is possibly TRBD2 (5 bases). The CDR3 length is 15 residues. V was clipped by 2 bases and J by 4 bases, with 15 bases between them. CDR1 is SGHNT and CDR2 is YENEEA in the germline V gene. The CDR3 region is CASSLSSGYGYEQYF. The CDR3 DNA reads TGTGCCAGCAGCTTATCATCGGGGTATGGGTACGAGCAGTACTTC.

This clonotype came up a few times. The CDR3 spells CASSLDWGASDYGYTF. For the CDR3, the DNA is TGTGCCAGCAGCTTAGATTGGGGGGCTAGTGACTATGGCTACACCTTC. This chain uses TRBV7-9 with TRBJ1-2, with D perhaps matching TRBD1 (6 bases). V was trimmed by 1 base and J by 3 bases, leaving 15 bases between them. Germline V gene data show CDR1 as SEHNR and CDR2 as FQNEAQ (reference sequence). The CDR3 covers 16 residues.

In its sample, this clonotype was seen many times. This sequence joins TRBV5-1 and TRBJ2-5; D is possibly TRBD1 (7 bases). V was trimmed by 2 bases and J by 5 bases, leaving 19 bases between them. CDR1 is SGHRS and CDR2 is YFSETQ in the germline V gene. The length of the CDR3 is 16 residues. The CDR3 sequence: CASSFGLPGGKETQYF. The CDR3 coding sequence is TGCGCCAGCAGCTTCGGTTTGCCAGGGGGGAAGGAGACCCAGTACTTC.